The sequence of this T cell receptor (beta chain) was determined in a study of T cells in Graves' hyperthyroidism and ophthalmopathy (dated by TCRdb to about 2019). With regard to the full study: Peripheral blood samples were taken at the time of initial diagnosis, prior to any treatment. A discovery cohort of around 100 patients, roughly 40 with Graves' ophthalmopathy and over 55 with stable Graves' hyperthyroidism, was used to find distinguishing TCR V-J signatures. Prospective prediction of ophthalmopathy was tested in an independent validation cohort consisting of fewer than 20 hyperthyroidism patients and some 17 patients who later progressed to ophthalmopathy. TCR Vbeta CDR3 sequencing of fewer than 150 peripheral blood samples (approximately 44 ophthalmopathy, over 70 hyperthyroidism and roughly 17 progressor patients) is reported in the paper. Following sampling, methimazole starting at 30 mg daily was given to hyperthyroidism patients, and high-dose intravenous methylprednisolone was given to ophthalmopathy patients. The 75 to 100 discovery patients were divided at random into training and test sets in a 7:3 ratio. In roughly six Graves' hyperthyroidism patients, the study also compared T-cell repertoires from thyroid tissue with T-cell repertoires from blood.

TCR beta CDR3 regions were amplified from RNA transcripts. For the first round of RT-PCR on the TCR CDR3, the HTBI primer set was used together with the Qiagen OneStep RT-PCR kit. Libraries were constructed in a second round of multiplex PCR, after which size selection and purification were performed. Paired-end sequencing of the libraries was performed with 100 bp reads on an Illumina HiSeq2000. As for the authors' bioinformatics: SOAPnuke was used to process the raw data, removing reads that contained adapters or uncalled bases, had a mean Phred below 15, or lacked an exact match to the constant primer or identifier. COPE v1.2.5 was used to merge high-quality paired reads, and clonotypes were defined as unique nucleotide sequences. MiTCR v1.1 was used to align the clonotypes against IMGT TRBV, TRBD and TRBJ reference segments. Only V-J combinations with frequency above 0.0001, covering about 99% of repertoires, were analysed. A TCS score was defined as the ratio of F50 (clonal expansion) to E x V (chaos), with BLOSUM62-based TCRdist applied between CDR3 peptides within each V-J. Welch's t-statistics and random forest reduced approximately 520 V-J features to 13, which were used in a naive Bayes classifier (R e1071). In-frame beta chains were kept once TCRdb had trimmed the public reads at Q25 with fastp and called clones with MiXCR. Each entry is one CDR3 protein sequence, shown with its most common DNA and genes. The V and J calls follow TCRdb's processing rather than the paper's. The sample contains a few hundred thousand distinct CDR3 sequences, about 16% of them found a single time. 32% of the sample rests with the top ten.

Stable Graves' hyperthyroidism was defined as the absence of progression to ophthalmopathy over 18 months of follow-up. The hyperthyroidism patients were between 18 and 65 years old and newly diagnosed, with a disease duration of less than 2 months. The study excluded patients with uncontrolled infections, other autoimmune diseases, pregnancy or lactation. Diagnoses were established on the basis of clinical symptoms, serum thyroxine and TRAb, thyroid ultrasound, and orbital computed tomography. PBMCs were separated from 10 ml of fresh peripheral blood using Ficoll-Paque density gradient centrifugation. Trizol reagent was used to extract total RNA, and RNA quality was then checked on an Agilent 2100 Bioanalyzer. The germline V gene encodes CDR1 MNHNS and CDR2 SASEGT. Trimming removed 5 bases from V and 9 bases from J, leaving 17 bases between the germline ends. Reading from cysteine to phenylalanine, the CDR3 counts 13 amino acids. CDR3 DNA is the only sequence kept; it has 39 bases, read in frame from the first base.

Summary of the overall study and its limitations: Blood samples also contained most of the expanded thyroid clonotypes (frequency above 0.001), which suggests that blood repertoires may reflect thyroid immune responses. Sample size was not statistically predetermined, and blinding of investigators to group allocation was not performed. In validation, progression to ophthalmopathy was predicted by the model with around 71% sensitivity and roughly 76% specificity, a median of around 6.5 months before onset. Ophthalmopathy was separated from stable hyperthyroidism by a 13 V-J signature model, with over 85% sensitivity and about 84% specificity obtained in cross-validation and 80%/75% obtained in testing.

With regard to this clonotype: Its antigen remains undetermined. No much larger clonotype is one base removed from it; base qualities were not supplied.

The sample taken for sequencing was blood. The sequence was collected from a woman in her thirties with Graves' hyperthyroidism. The rearranged segments are TRBV6-1 and TRBJ2-7; the D element might be TRBD1 or TRBD2, as each aligns at 6 bases. CDR3 sequence: CASSYNRGLSQYF. The sequence in DNA is TGTGCCAGCAGTTATAATCGGGGGCTTTCGCAGTACTTC.